Below, 10 T cell receptor beta chains from the same sample are listed, as sequenced in a study of T cells in Graves' hyperthyroidism and ophthalmopathy. RNA transcripts yielded amplified TCR beta CDR3 regions. TCR CDR3 underwent first-round RT-PCR with the HTBI primer set. Each CDR3 protein is one row after TCRdb ran MiXCR on the multiplex PCR reads. The sample carries under 450,000 distinct CDR3 sequences, about a sixth recorded once. The sequencing sample was made of blood. These TCRs come from a woman aged 18-35 years with Graves' hyperthyroidism.

Comment on this clonotype: A clone one base away is much larger, so this may be a read error. The missing conserved phenylalanine or tryptophan at the end of this CDR3 makes a read error likely. This sequence joins TRBV10-3 and TRBJ1-2, with TRBD1 identical over 8 bases. This CDR3 spans 13 amino acids. The germline gives CDR1 ENHRY, CDR2 SYGVKD. Unmatched junction bases numbered 9, after V lost 7 bases and J lost 8 bases. The CDR3 DNA reads as TGTGCCATCACTAACGACAGGGGACGGGGCTACACCTCC. This codes for CAITNDRGRGYTS.

This clonotype was found many times. The genes are TRBV11-2 and TRBJ2-3; no clear D gene. Between the trimmed V and J ends, which lost 5 bases and 1 base, there was a span of 7 bases. The CDR3 runs 13 residues. Germline CDR1 is SGHAT and CDR2 is FQNNGV. CDR3 DNA: TGTGCCAGCAGCCCCTCGGGCACAGATACGCAGTATTTT. It translates to CASSPSGTDTQYF.

Written as DNA, the CDR3 is TGTGCCAGCAGTTTAAGCAGCCGCGGGGGTTCTTATGAGCAGTACTTC. It codes for CASSLSSRGGSYEQYF. The chain couples TRBV12-3 or TRBV12-4 to TRBJ2-7; 7 bases are shared with TRBD2. The CDR3 consists of 16 residues. Trimming removed 2 bases from V and 7 bases from J; junction bases left unmatched: 14.

Ten or more counts support this clonotype. The chain joins TRBV11-2 to TRBJ2-1; 9 bases agree with TRBD2. The CDR3 is 16 residues long. CDR1 is SGHAT and CDR2 is FQNNGV in the germline V gene. Trimming at V came to 4 bases and at J to 5 bases, leaving 9 bases not matched to a gene. The CDR3 sequence is CASSSRSGRNHNEQFF. CDR3 bases: TGTGCCAGCAGCTCCAGGAGCGGGAGGAACCACAATGAGCAGTTCTTC. The variable domain in full, with the rest retrieved from reference TRBV11-2 and TRBJ2-1, is EAGVAQSPRYKIIEKRQSVAFWCNPISGHATLYWYQQILGQGPKLLIQFQNNGVVDDSQLPKDRFSAERLKGVDSTLKIQPAKLEDSAVYLCASSSRSGRNHNEQFFGPGTRLTVL.

On this clonotype itself: Given a much more abundant clone one base away, this may be a read error. V usage is TRBV18 and J usage is TRBJ1-5; unclear D gene. From germline, CDR1 is KGHSH and CDR2 LQKENI. Trimming took 4 bases from V and 5 from J, leaving 12 bases between them. CDR3 length equals 14 residues. CDR3 loop: CASSLQAGDQPQHF. The DNA of the CDR3 is TGTGCCAGCTCACTGCAAGCTGGAGATCAGCCCCAGCATTTT.

The CDR3 here is CSASFGTGVSNQPQHF. The CDR3 coding sequence is TGCAGTGCTAGTTTTGGGACAGGGGTTAGCAATCAGCCCCAGCATTTT. The chain has TRBV20-1 and TRBJ1-5; 10 bases map to TRBD1. Per the germline V gene, CDR1 is DFQATT and CDR2 is SNEGSKA (reference sequence). There are 16 residues in the CDR3. J gave up 0 bases and V 3 bases, and 5 bases lay outside the gene matches.

This clonotype was seen only a few times. V gene TRBV7-9 combines with J gene TRBJ2-6, with D maybe TRBD2 (6 bases). Deletions cut 4 bases from V and 12 bases from J, with 22 bases between. The length of the CDR3 is 16 residues. Germline loops: CDR1 SEHNR, CDR2 FQNEAQ (reference sequence). In DNA form, the CDR3 reads TGTGCCAGCAGCTCCCACCCACCCGCGGGATTGGGCGTCCTGACTTTC. It yields the protein CASSSHPPAGLGVLTF.

The chain employs TRBV6-5 and TRBJ1-3; D gene ambiguous. The V end lost 2 bases, the J end lost 11 bases, and 10 bases lay between the germline ends. Germline lookup yields CDR1 MNHEY and CDR2 SVGAGI. This CDR3 region has 12 residues. CDR3 sequence: CASSYITGPIYF. In nucleotides, the CDR3 is TGTGCCAGCAGTTACATCACGGGCCCCATATATTTT.

At least ten counts were recorded for this clonotype. The rearrangement uses TRBV6-1 and TRBJ2-1; TRBD1 is a possible D gene (6 bases). Per the germline V gene, CDR1 is MNHNS and CDR2 is SASEGT. The CDR3 covers 15 residues. V was shortened by 5 bases and J by 6 bases, with 17 bases between the two germline ends. The CDR3 region has the DNA TGTGCCAGCAGTCCCCTACCACAGGGTCTCAATGAGCAGTTCTTC. It translates to CASSPLPQGLNEQFF.

This clonotype occurred many times. V is TRBV12-3 or TRBV12-4 and J is TRBJ2-7; D is uncertain. This CDR3 region has 14 residues. V lost 2 bases to trimming and J lost 6 bases, with 14 bases between them. The CDR3 reads CASSLSTRVPEQYF. The CDR3 nucleotides read TGTGCCAGCAGTTTAAGTACAAGAGTCCCCGAGCAGTACTTC.